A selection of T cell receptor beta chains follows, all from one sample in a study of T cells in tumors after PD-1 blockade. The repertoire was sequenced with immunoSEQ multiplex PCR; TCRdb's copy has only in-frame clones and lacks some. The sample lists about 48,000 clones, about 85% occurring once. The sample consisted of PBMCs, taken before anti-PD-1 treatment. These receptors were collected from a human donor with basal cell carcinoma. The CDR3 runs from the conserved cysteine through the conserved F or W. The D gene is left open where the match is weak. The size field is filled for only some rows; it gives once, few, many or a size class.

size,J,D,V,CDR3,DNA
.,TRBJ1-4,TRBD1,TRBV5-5,CASSFGGTGSEKLFF,TGTGCCAGCAGCTTCGGAGGGACAGGGTCTGAAAAACTGTTTTTT
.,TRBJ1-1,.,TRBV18,CASSPGQNTEAFF,TGTGCCAGCTCACCAGGCCAGAACACTGAAGCTTTCTTT
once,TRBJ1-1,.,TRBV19,CASSTLGPYFGEAFF,TGTGCCAGTAGTACACTGGGACCCTACTTCGGGGAAGCTTTCTTT
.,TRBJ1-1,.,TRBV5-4,CASSPRGGDTEAFF,TGTGCCAGCAGCCCACGTGGGGGGGACACTGAAGCTTTCTTT
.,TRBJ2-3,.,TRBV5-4,CASSLARYTDTQYF,TGTGCCAGCAGCTTGGCTAGATACACAGATACGCAGTATTTT
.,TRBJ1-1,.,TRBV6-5,CASRGTGNTEAFF,TGTGCCAGCAGGGGAACGGGGAACACTGAAGCTTTCTTT
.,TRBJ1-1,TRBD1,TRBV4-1,CASSQRQGNTEAFF,TGCGCCAGCAGCCAGAGACAGGGAAACACTGAAGCTTTCTTT
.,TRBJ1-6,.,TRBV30,CAWSVGQLNSPLHF,TGTGCCTGGAGTGTAGGACAGCTTAATTCACCCCTCCACTTT
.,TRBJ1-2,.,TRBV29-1,CSVVGLADDYGYTF,TGCAGCGTTGTGGGTTTGGCAGATGACTATGGCTACACCTTC
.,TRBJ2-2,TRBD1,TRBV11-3,CASSSGTAIANTGELFF,TGTGCCAGCAGCTCCGGGACAGCGATCGCGAACACCGGGGAGCTGTTTTTT
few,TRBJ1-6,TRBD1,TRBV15,CATSRDGTGTYSPLHF,TGTGCCACCAGCAGAGATGGGACAGGGACATATTCACCCCTCCACTTT
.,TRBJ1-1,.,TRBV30,CAWSPTVQEREAFF,TGTGCCTGGAGTCCAACGGTGCAGGAGCGTGAAGCTTTCTTT
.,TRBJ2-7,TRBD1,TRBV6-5,CASSYQTGGFYEQYF,TGTGCCAGCAGTTACCAAACAGGGGGCTTCTACGAGCAGTACTTC
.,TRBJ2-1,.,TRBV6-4,CASSDTMGDSYNEQFF,TGTGCCAGCAGTGACACAATGGGGGATAGCTACAATGAGCAGTTCTTC
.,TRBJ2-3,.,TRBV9,CASSPNTDTQYF,TGTGCCAGCAGCCCCAACACAGATACGCAGTATTTT
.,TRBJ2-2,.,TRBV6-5,CASSYWDGANTGELFF,TGTGCCAGCAGTTACTGGGACGGCGCGAACACCGGGGAGCTGTTTTTT
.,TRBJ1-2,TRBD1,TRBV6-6,CASSRQGEYGYTF,TGTGCCAGCAGTCGACAGGGAGAGTATGGCTACACCTTC
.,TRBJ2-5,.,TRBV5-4,CASSSEGEGPLQETQYF,TGTGCCAGCAGCTCCGAGGGGGAGGGACCTCTTCAAGAGACCCAGTACTTC
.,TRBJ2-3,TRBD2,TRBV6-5,CASSPQGLAGLTQYF,TGTGCCAGCAGCCCACAGGGACTAGCGGGGTTAACGCAGTATTTT
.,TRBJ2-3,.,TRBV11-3,CASSLTAHTDTQYF,TGTGCCAGCAGCTTGACGGCCCACACAGATACGCAGTATTTT
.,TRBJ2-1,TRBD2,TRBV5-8,CASSSPLAGAPYNEQFF,TGTGCCAGCAGCAGCCCACTAGCGGGGGCACCCTACAATGAGCAGTTCTTC
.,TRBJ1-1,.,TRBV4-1,CASSSLTGWEAFF,TGCGCCAGCAGCTCGCTTACAGGGTGGGAAGCTTTCTTT
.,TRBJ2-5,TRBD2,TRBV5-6,CASSTPPRGGFETQYF,TGTGCCAGCAGCACGCCCCCGCGGGGGGGCTTTGAGACCCAGTACTTC
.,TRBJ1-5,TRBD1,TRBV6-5,CASSSTKDRVKPQHF,TGTGCCAGCAGTTCTACCAAGGACAGGGTTAAACCCCAGCATTTT
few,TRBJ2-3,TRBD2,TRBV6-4,CASSRTSGGTDTQYF,TGTGCCAGCAGTAGGACTAGCGGGGGCACAGATACGCAGTATTTT
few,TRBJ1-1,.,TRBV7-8,CASRRHALNTEAFF,TGTGCCAGCAGGAGACACGCGCTGAACACTGAAGCTTTCTTT
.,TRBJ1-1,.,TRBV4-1,CASSYGASRNTEAFF,TGCGCCAGCAGTTATGGGGCGAGCAGGAACACTGAAGCTTTCTTT
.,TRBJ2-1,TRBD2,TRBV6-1,CASSERTSGGRQFF,TGTGCCAGCAGTGAAAGGACTAGCGGGGGGCGGCAGTTCTTC
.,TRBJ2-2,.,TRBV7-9,CASSSTGNTGELFF,TGTGCCAGCAGCTCGACAGGGAACACCGGGGAGCTGTTTTTT
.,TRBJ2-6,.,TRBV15,CATSRDRQGSGANVLTF,TGTGCCACCAGCAGAGATAGGCAGGGCTCTGGGGCCAACGTCCTGACTTTC
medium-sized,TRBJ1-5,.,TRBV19,CASSMLIGYQPQHF,TGTGCCAGTAGCATGCTGATCGGGTATCAGCCCCAGCATTTT
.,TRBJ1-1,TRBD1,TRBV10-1,CASSPGTGTNTEAFF,TGCGCCAGCAGTCCCGGGACAGGTACAAACACTGAAGCTTTCTTT
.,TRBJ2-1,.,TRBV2,CASSENGASYNEQFF,TGTGCCAGCAGTGAAAACGGGGCGTCCTACAATGAGCAGTTCTTC
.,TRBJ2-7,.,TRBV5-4,CASSLKGGHGYEQYF,TGTGCCAGCAGCCTGAAGGGGGGGCACGGCTACGAGCAGTACTTC
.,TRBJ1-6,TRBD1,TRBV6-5,CASSYSKGASPLHF,TGTGCCAGCAGTTACTCGAAGGGGGCTTCACCCCTCCACTTT
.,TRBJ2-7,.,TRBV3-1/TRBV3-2,CASSQDRGDYEQYF,TGTGCCAGCAGCCAAGACAGGGGAGATTACGAGCAGTACTTC
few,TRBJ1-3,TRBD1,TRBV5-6,CASSPDRGLYTIYF,TGTGCCAGCAGTCCCGACAGGGGGCTCTACACCATATATTTT
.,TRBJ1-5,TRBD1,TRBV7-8,CASSRTGNSNQPQHF,TGTGCCAGCAGCAGGACAGGGAATAGCAATCAGCCCCAGCATTTT
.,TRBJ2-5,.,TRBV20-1,CSASGWQKETQYF,TGCAGTGCTAGTGGGTGGCAGAAAGAGACCCAGTACTTC
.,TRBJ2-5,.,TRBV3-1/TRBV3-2,CASSSQLERETQYF,TGTGCCAGCAGCTCCCAGTTAGAGCGGGAGACCCAGTACTTC
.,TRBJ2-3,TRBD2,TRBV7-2,CASSLVLAGGSDTQYF,TGTGCCAGCAGCTTAGTACTAGCGGGGGGTTCCGATACGCAGTATTTT
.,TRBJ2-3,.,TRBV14,CASSQDNSRDTQYF,TGTGCCAGCAGCCAAGATAATAGTCGGGATACGCAGTATTTT
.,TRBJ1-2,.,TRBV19,CASRMYDQRDYTF,TGTGCCAGTAGGATGTATGACCAGCGCGACTACACCTTC
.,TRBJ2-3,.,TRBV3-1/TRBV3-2,CASSQDWTEGSTDTQYF,TGTGCCAGCAGCCAAGATTGGACGGAGGGGAGCACAGATACGCAGTATTTT
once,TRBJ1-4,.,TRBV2,CASRNMPSGEKLFF,TGTGCCAGCAGGAACATGCCATCTGGGGAAAAACTGTTTTTT
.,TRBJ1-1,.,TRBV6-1,CASSEAGPPTEAFF,TGTGCCAGCAGTGAAGCAGGGCCCCCGACTGAAGCTTTCTTT
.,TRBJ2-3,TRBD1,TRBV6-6,CATDPGTGATDTQYF,TGTGCCACCGACCCCGGGACAGGGGCCACAGATACGCAGTATTTT
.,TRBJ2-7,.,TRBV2,CASSAQRYSYEQYF,TGTGCCAGCAGTGCTCAGCGGTACTCCTACGAGCAGTACTTC
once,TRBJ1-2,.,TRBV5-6,CARGGSPYGYTF,TGTGCCAGAGGAGGCAGCCCCTATGGCTACACCTTC
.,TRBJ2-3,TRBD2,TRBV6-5,CASSGLAIDTQYF,TGTGCCAGCAGCGGACTAGCGATAGATACGCAGTATTTT
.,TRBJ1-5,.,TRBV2,CASKNQGYGQPQHF,TGTGCCAGCAAGAACCAGGGGTACGGTCAGCCCCAGCATTTT
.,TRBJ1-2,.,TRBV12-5,CASGLGNTGYTF,TGTGCTAGTGGTTTGGGAAACACAGGCTACACCTTC
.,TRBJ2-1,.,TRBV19,CASSRRNEQFF,TGTGCCAGTAGTAGGAGGAATGAGCAGTTCTTC
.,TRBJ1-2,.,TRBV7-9,CASSLMQTAADGYTF,TGTGCCAGCAGCTTAATGCAGACGGCGGCTGACGGCTACACCTTC
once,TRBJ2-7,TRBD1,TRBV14,CASSPRTGTGGPLSSYEQYF,TGTGCCAGCAGCCCCCGGACGGGGACAGGGGGCCCGCTAAGCTCCTACGAGCAGTACTTC